This T cell receptor beta chain came from a study of blood T cell repertoires in COVID-19. Study-level background: COVID-19 samples from acute and convalescent phases originated in the United States, Italy and Spain. Nucleic acid was either cDNA or gDNA, and it came from T cells, B-cell-depleted T cells, or PBMCs.

TCRdb's copy holds only in-frame clones and misses some; the assay was immunoSEQ multiplex PCR. The sample has some 150,000 clones, about 86% seen once. The V gene end was trimmed by 7 bases and the J gene end by 3 bases; junction bases not matched to a gene: 4. Germline CDR1 is LNHDA and CDR2 is SQIVND (reference sequence). The CDR3 runs 16 residues. This TCR derives from a man aged 70 or older with acute or convalescent COVID-19. The sample consisted of peripheral blood. The chain has TRBV19 and TRBJ2-6; TRBD2 aligns across 12 bases. CDR3 loop: CASKSSGRDGANVLTF. The CDR3, as DNA: TGTGCCAGTAAATCTAGCGGGAGGGATGGGGCCAACGTCCTGACTTTC.